Each of the 19 T cell receptor beta chains below was sequenced from the same sample in a study of blood T cell repertoires in COVID-19. Data came from immunoSEQ multiplex PCR; TCRdb stores just in-frame clones and leaves some out. The sample carries 250,000 to 300,000 clones, around 86% recorded once. The sample taken for sequencing was peripheral blood. The receptor source for this set is a woman aged 55-69 years with active or convalescent COVID-19.

The V call is TRBV15, the J call TRBJ1-1, with 7 bases that match TRBD1. With V trimmed by 2 bases and J by 6 bases, 0 bases remained unmatched. Germline CDR1 and CDR2: LNHNV and YYDKDF (reference sequence). The CDR3 is 12 amino acids. The DNA of the CDR3 is TGTGCCACCAGCAGAACAGGGGCTGAAGCTTTCTTT. Its protein is CATSRTGAEAFF.

This clone was picked up a small number of times. Written as DNA, the CDR3 is TGTGCCAGCTCACCAGGGGGCGTATACAATTCACCCCTCCACTTT. Protein product: CASSPGGVYNSPLHF. V is TRBV18 and J is TRBJ1-6; a possible D gene is TRBD1 (6 bases). CDR1 and CDR2 (germline): KGHSH, LQKENI. The CDR3 has 15 residues. V lost 2 bases and J 7 bases, leaving 12 bases between the germline ends. The complete variable domain, with remaining parts taken from reference TRBV18 and TRBJ1-6, reads NAGVMQNPRHLVRRRGQEARLRCSPMKGHSHVYWYRQLPEEGLKFMVYLQKENIIDESGMPKERFSAEFPKEGPSILRIQQVVRGDSAAYFCASSPGGVYNSPLHFGNGTRLTVT.

CDR3 DNA: TGTGCCAGCAAAACGGAGGGGCGGAAACTGTTTTTT. The encoded protein is CASKTEGRKLFF. The chain recombines TRBV27 with TRBJ1-4; possibly TRBD1 for D (5 bases). There are 12 residues in the CDR3. With 7 bases removed from V and 11 bases from J, the gap between germline ends came to 14 bases. Per the germline V gene, CDR1 is MNHEY and CDR2 is SMNVEV (reference sequence).

This clone was picked up a small number of times. CDR3 bases: TGTGCCAGCAGCCCGGGTCTAGCGGGATTCTACTTC. Protein: CASSPGLAGFYF. The chain is built from TRBV7-2 and TRBJ2-5; 9 nucleotides line up with TRBD2. V lost 5 bases to trimming and J lost 14 bases; unmatched junction nucleotides: 9. The germline V gene has CDR1 SGHTA and CDR2 FQGNSA. This CDR3 contains 12 residues.

The chain uses TRBV13 and TRBJ1-1; 7 nucleotides match TRBD1. The CDR3 is 19 residues long. CDR1 is PRHDT and CDR2 is FYEKMQ in the germline V gene (reference sequence). J gave up 6 bases and V 9 bases, and 28 bases lay outside the gene matches. CDR3 amino acids: CASLDREVLGGALFAEAFF. Written as DNA, the CDR3 is TGTGCCAGTCTCGACAGGGAGGTATTAGGGGGTGCTCTCTTCGCTGAAGCTTTCTTT. Supplemented by reference TRBV13 and TRBJ1-1, the full variable domain reads AAGVIQSPRHLIKEKRETATLKCYPIPRHDTVYWYQQGPGQDPQFLISFYEKMQSDKGSIPDRFSAQQFSDYHSELNMSSLELGDSALYFCASLDREVLGGALFAEAFFGQGTRLTVV.

The J gene is TRBJ2-1, the V gene TRBV19; 7 bases fit TRBD1. Germline CDR1 is LNHDA and CDR2 is SQIVND (reference sequence). V dropped 5 bases and J dropped 7; count of bases not matched to a gene: 5. The CDR3 is 13 amino acids. CDR3 bases: TGTGCCAGTAGTTACAGGGGCGGTAATGAGCAGTTCTTC. This codes for CASSYRGGNEQFF. The whole variable domain, remainder taken from reference TRBV19 and TRBJ2-1, is DGGITQSPKYLFRKEGQNVTLSCEQNLNHDAMYWYRQDPGQGLRLIYYSQIVNDFQKGDIAEGYSVSREKKESFPLTVTSAQKNPTAFYLCASSYRGGNEQFFGPGTRLTVL.

This clone was observed a handful of times. V gene TRBV2 combines with J gene TRBJ2-5; 9 bases map to TRBD2. Germline CDR1 is SNHLY and CDR2 is FYNNEI. This CDR3 contains 10 residues. The trim removed 7 bases at V and 12 bases at J, leaving 3 bases unmatched. The CDR3 DNA reads as TGTGCCAGCACCAGACTAGCGGAGTACTTC. It specifies CASTRLAEYF.

The rearrangement uses TRBV13 and TRBJ2-5, with a weak D call TRBD1 (5 bases). The length of the CDR3 is 13 residues. Germline V gene sequence: CDR1 PRHDT, CDR2 FYEKMQ (reference sequence). Deletions cut 5 bases from V and 1 base from J, with 8 bases between. CDR3 nucleotides: TGTGCCAGCAGCGGGGCCGGCCAAGAGACCCAGTACTTC. Its protein product is CASSGAGQETQYF.

The genes are TRBV29-1 and TRBJ2-2; TRBD1 matches 9 bases. With 7 bases clipped from V and 7 bases from J, the junction kept 10 bases outside the gene matches. Germline loops: CDR1 SQVTM, CDR2 ANQGSEA. CDR3 length equals 14 residues. CDR3 loop: CSAGTGRTNGELFF. CDR3 DNA: TGCAGCGCCGGGACAGGGAGAACGAACGGGGAGCTGTTTTTT.

The chain uses TRBV5-6 and TRBJ1-2; no definite D call. The CDR3 runs to 16 residues. V lost 0 bases and J 4 bases, leaving 16 bases between the germline ends. Germline V gene sequence: CDR1 SGHDT, CDR2 YYEEEE. Written as DNA, the CDR3 is TGTGCCAGCAGCTTGGTTCCAGGAACTGACCTCTATGGCTACACCTTC. It encodes CASSLVPGTDLYGYTF. The full variable domain, with the rest looked up from reference TRBV5-6 and TRBJ1-2, is DAGVTQSPTHLIKTRGQQVTLRCSPKSGHDTVSWYQQALGQGPQFIFQYYEEEERQRGNFPDRFSGHQFPNYSSELNVNALLLGDSALYLCASSLVPGTDLYGYTFGSGTRLTVV.

The gene calls are TRBV4-3 and TRBJ2-5, with D perhaps TRBD1 (6 bases). V shed 0 bases and J shed 5 bases, with 16 bases lying between them. Germline loops: CDR1 LGHNA, CDR2 YSLEER. The CDR3 length is 16 residues. CDR3 region: CASSQDRAGVVETQYF. In DNA, the CDR3 is TGCGCCAGCAGCCAAGATAGGGCAGGGGTGGTGGAGACCCAGTACTTC.

As for this clone: Other DNA sequences in the sample encode the same CDR3. The J gene is TRBJ2-3, the V gene TRBV11-1; 7 bases line up with TRBD1. The trim removed 3 bases at V and 1 base at J, leaving 1 base unmatched. Germline V gives CDR1 SGHAT, CDR2 FQDESV (reference sequence). The CDR3 consists of 14 residues. The CDR3 coding sequence is TGTGCCAGCAGCTTGGGGACAGGCACAGATACGCAGTATTTT. It yields the protein CASSLGTGTDTQYF.

J is TRBJ1-2 and V is TRBV27; possible D gene TRBD1, 5 bases. Germline V lookup: CDR1 MNHEY, CDR2 SMNVEV (reference sequence). The CDR3 is made up of 13 amino acids. V lost 8 bases and J 2 bases, leaving 12 bases between the germline ends. The CDR3 reads CASGRGGNYGYTF. The CDR3 DNA follows: TGTGCCAGCGGACGCGGGGGGAACTATGGCTACACCTTC.

The chain joins TRBV5-6 to TRBJ2-7; maybe TRBD2 (5 bases). CDR1 is SGHDT and CDR2 is YYEEEE in the germline V gene. The CDR3 loop spans 11 amino acids. V lost 2 bases and J 6 bases, leaving 6 bases between the germline ends. The DNA of the CDR3 is TGTGCCAGCAGCTTCGGAGGCGAGCAGTACTTC. Translation gives CASSFGGEQYF.

The rearrangement joins TRBV28 to TRBJ1-6; D is ambiguous. Trimming shortened V by 6 bases and J by 7 bases, and 13 bases separated the two germline ends. The CDR3 totals 14 residues. Germline CDR1 and CDR2: MDHEN and SYDVKM. The CDR3 bases are TGTGCCAGCAGGGGGTCCGCGGGGAATTCACCCCTCCACTTT. It is translated as CASRGSAGNSPLHF.

V usage is TRBV28 and J usage is TRBJ1-2, with D maybe TRBD1 (5 bases). The CDR3 runs 16 residues. Germline CDR1 reads MDHEN; CDR2 reads SYDVKM. V gave up 9 bases and J gave up 6 bases, with 26 bases separating them. CDR3 sequence (DNA): TGTGCCAGTGAAAGCGGGGGTTCGGCCCTTCGGGATGGCTACACCTTC. Residues: CASESGGSALRDGYTF.

J is TRBJ2-3 and V is TRBV29-1; 7 nucleotides line up with TRBD1. The germline gives CDR1 SQVTM, CDR2 ANQGSEA. This CDR3 spans 15 amino acids. CDR3 coding DNA: TGCAGTGGGACGACAGGGAACTCCCGCACAGATACGCAGTATTTT. This sequence encodes CSGTTGNSRTDTQYF.

The V gene is TRBV19, the J gene TRBJ1-5; D is unresolved. The V and J ends lost 4 bases and 4 bases respectively, with 5 bases between them. The length of the CDR3 is 12 residues. Germline assignment: CDR1 LNHDA and CDR2 SQIVND (reference sequence). Written as DNA, the CDR3 is TGTGCCAGTAGTAAAGCGAATCAGCCCCAGCATTTT. It translates to CASSKANQPQHF.

This clone came up a few times. The chain couples TRBV6-1 to TRBJ1-1; D gene ambiguous. Trimming took 2 bases from V and 2 from J, leaving 12 bases between them. The germline gives CDR1 MNHNS, CDR2 SASEGT. The CDR3 has 15 amino acids. The CDR3 DNA sequence: TGTGCCAGCAGTGAATTGAGTGTTATCAACACTGAAGCTTTCTTT. It translates to CASSELSVINTEAFF.